The rows below give T cell receptor beta chains drawn from one sample of a study of blood T cell repertoires in COVID-19. TCRdb keeps only in-frame clones here, not all; method: immunoSEQ multiplex PCR. Of over 40,000 clones listed, under 85% are singletons. Sequencing used peripheral blood. The receptors originated from a man aged 55 to 70 with active COVID-19. CDR3s leave out the opening cysteine and the closing phenylalanine or tryptophan.

v_call	j_call	cdr3_aa
TRBV18	TRBJ2-1	ASSPLAWTSNNNEQF
TRBV5-6	TRBJ1-1	ASSLRGGNTEAF
TRBV5-6	TRBJ2-1	ASSWTFYNEQF
TRBV7-6	TRBJ1-5	ASSLGQGYNQPQH
TRBV7-2	TRBJ2-3	ASSLPSGRVVDTQY
TRBV5-8	TRBJ2-1	ASSLSRGMGNEQF
TRBV7-3	TRBJ2-7	ASSPGGYEQY
TRBV6-5	TRBJ2-3	ASTNAQRAMHTQY
TRBV5-1	TRBJ2-7	ASSSGEPNRPYEQY
TRBV7-8	TRBJ2-1	ASSLTGLALTEQF
TRBV3-1/TRBV3-2	TRBJ1-1	ASSQGGQVEGANTEAF